The T cell receptor beta chain described here comes from a study of spatial heterogeneity in lung cancer. Study in general: Alpha-chain sequences were consistently detected in smaller numbers than beta-chain sequences. As counted in raw reads, each unique TCR and UMI combination appeared more than ten times on average.

Time point meaning: sample taken at primary tumor resection. Without sorting, whole RNA was sequenced from tumor, nontumor lung or frozen PBMC. Untreated early-stage non-small cell lung cancer patients, roughly 72 in total, were the donors. The study tagged each TCR cDNA molecule with a unique molecular identifier. TCRdb processed the 5' RACE reads anew with MiXCR; each CDR3 protein has one entry. Of more than 80,000 distinct CDR3 sequences in the sample, roughly 12% were seen once. In germline, CDR1 is KGHSH, CDR2 LQKENI. The J segment lost 6 bases and the V segment lost 3 bases, leaving 8 bases of the junction unmatched. The CDR3 has 16 residues.

The chain uses TRBV18 and TRBJ1-5; TRBD1 matches 10 bases. The sequenced sample was PBMCs, obtained at surgery. The source of this sequence is a male donor with early-stage non-small cell lung cancer. The CDR3 DNA reads TGTGCCAGCTCACCGGACAGGGGGAATTTCGCTCAGCCCCAGCATTTT. Translating gives CASSPDRGNFAQPQHF.